This T cell receptor beta chain was captured by sequencing in a study of cytomegalovirus exposure and HLA in healthy donors. As concerns this clone: Antigen unknown.

It was with 60 Vbeta and 13 Jbeta primers that the PCR ran. TCRdb's table, derived via immunoSEQ multiplex PCR, lists solely in-frame clones and lacks some. Counted here are around 170,000 clones, around 77% occurring once; the ten biggest clones make up approximately 2.5%. Findings and limits, study-wide: The records held CMV serostatus as the only immune exposure information. Researchers counted roughly 150 TCR beta chains as cytomegalovirus-associated. One later analysis reportedly identified an Asian-associated ancestry cluster that showed fewer N-insertions than the roughly 700-donor mean. Trimming of TCR beta V- and J-genes showed a link, identified in a later analysis, to a missense DCLRE1C variant.

Sequencing was carried out using PBMCs. This TCR came from a man aged 55 to 69 in good health and CMV-seronegative.

CDR3 DNA sequence: TGTGCCAGCAGTTTACGACTAGCGGGGGACAATGAGCAGTTCTTC. It is translated as CASSLRLAGDNEQFF. The V gene is TRBV27, the J gene TRBJ2-1; 12 bases agree with TRBD2. There are 15 residues in the CDR3. V dropped 2 bases and J dropped 5; count of bases not matched to a gene: 1. Germline values: CDR1 MNHEY, CDR2 SMNVEV (reference sequence).